These 5 T cell receptor beta chains share one sample of origin, sequenced in a study of circulating CD8 cells and anti-PD-1 response in melanoma. TCR libraries were prepared from approximately 15 ng of total RNA with the QIAseq Immune Repertoire TCR panel. Using its own MiXCR run on the reads, TCRdb lists one record per CDR3 protein. The profile shows approximately 220 distinct CDR3 sequences, about 8.3% of them singletons. Live CD3+CD8+TCRalphabeta+ cells were sorted into four subsets by PD-1 and/or TIGIT. The sample here was CD8+ T cells from PBMCs, taken at baseline or after one month of anti-PD-1 therapy (not recorded which). Source of these receptors: a human donor with melanoma.

Judged by abundance, this clonotype is medium-sized. The V gene is TRBV19, the J gene TRBJ2-7, with 7 bases that match TRBD1. V lost 5 bases, J lost 7 bases, and 8 bases stayed unmatched. In germline, CDR1 is LNHDA, CDR2 SQIVND (reference sequence). The CDR3 length is 13 residues. CDR3 nucleotide sequence: TGTGCCAGTAGTTTGGGGACAGCGGTAGAGCAGTACTTC. It is translated as CASSLGTAVEQYF.

This clonotype rates as large. V and J are TRBV20-1 and TRBJ2-7; no definite D call. The CDR3 is made up of 15 amino acids. V shed 0 bases and J shed 0 bases, with 12 bases lying between them. Germline values: CDR1 DFQATT, CDR2 SNEGSKA (reference sequence). The CDR3 loop reads CSARDHASLSYEQYF. CDR3 in DNA: TGCAGTGCTAGAGATCATGCCAGCCTCTCCTACGAGCAGTACTTC.

By its share, this clonotype is large. The rearrangement uses TRBV24-1 and TRBJ2-1; D is undetermined. The CDR3 consists of 15 residues. Trimming left V 4 bases short and J 5 bases short, with 14 bases between. Germline lookup yields CDR1 KGHDR and CDR2 SFDVKD. CDR3 loop: CATSDTRPPNNEQFF. CDR3 coding DNA: TGTGCCACCAGTGACACCCGGCCCCCTAACAATGAGCAGTTCTTC.

The rearrangement links TRBV28 to TRBJ2-7, with D unclear. CDR1 MDHEN and CDR2 SYDVKM come from the germline V gene. The CDR3 has 11 residues. V shed 4 bases and J shed 5 bases, with 6 bases lying between them. CDR3 sequence reads: CASSSHNEQYF. The CDR3 DNA reads TGTGCCAGCAGTTCACACAACGAGCAGTACTTC.

By frequency in the sample, this clonotype is medium-sized (0.01 to 0.1%). The chain employs TRBV10-3 and TRBJ2-1, with TRBD2 matching 8 bases. In germline, CDR1 is ENHRY, CDR2 SYGVKD. V gave up 2 bases and J gave up 4 bases; unmatched junction bases: 7. The CDR3 runs to 16 residues. The CDR3 DNA reads TGTGCCATCAGTGAGGAAACGGGGGGGCCGTACAATGAGCAGTTCTTC. Protein product: CAISEETGGPYNEQFF.